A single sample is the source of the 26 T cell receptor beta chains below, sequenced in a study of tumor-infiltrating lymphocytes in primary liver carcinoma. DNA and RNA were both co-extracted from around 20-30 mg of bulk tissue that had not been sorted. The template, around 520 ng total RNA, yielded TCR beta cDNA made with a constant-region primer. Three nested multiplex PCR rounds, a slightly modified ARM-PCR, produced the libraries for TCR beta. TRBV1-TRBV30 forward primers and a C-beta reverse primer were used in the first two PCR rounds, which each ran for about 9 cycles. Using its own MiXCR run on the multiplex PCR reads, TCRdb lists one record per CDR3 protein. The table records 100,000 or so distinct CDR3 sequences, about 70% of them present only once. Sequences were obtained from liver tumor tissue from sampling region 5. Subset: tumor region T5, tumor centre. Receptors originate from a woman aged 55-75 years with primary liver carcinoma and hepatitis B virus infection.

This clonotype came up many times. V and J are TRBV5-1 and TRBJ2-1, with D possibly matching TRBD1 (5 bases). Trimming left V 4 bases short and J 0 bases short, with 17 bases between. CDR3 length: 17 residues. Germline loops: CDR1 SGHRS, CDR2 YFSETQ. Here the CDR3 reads CASSAFDRPSSYNEQFF. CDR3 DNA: TGCGCCAGCAGCGCCTTCGACAGACCCAGCTCCTACAATGAGCAGTTCTTC.

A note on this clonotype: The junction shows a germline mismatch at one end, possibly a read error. The CDR3 sequence is CANSLTRVSLHF. The CDR3 DNA sequence: TGTGCCAACAGTTTGACTAGGGTTAGCCTCCACTTT. This sequence joins TRBV28 and TRBJ1-6; D is unclear. This CDR3 region has 12 residues. The germline CDR1 and CDR2 sequences are MDHEN and SYDVKM.

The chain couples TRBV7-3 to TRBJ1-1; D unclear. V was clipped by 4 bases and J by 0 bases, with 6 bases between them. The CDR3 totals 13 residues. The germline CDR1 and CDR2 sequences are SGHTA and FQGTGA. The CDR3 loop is CASSSQMNTEAFF. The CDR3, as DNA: TGTGCCAGCAGCTCCCAGATGAACACTGAAGCTTTCTTT.

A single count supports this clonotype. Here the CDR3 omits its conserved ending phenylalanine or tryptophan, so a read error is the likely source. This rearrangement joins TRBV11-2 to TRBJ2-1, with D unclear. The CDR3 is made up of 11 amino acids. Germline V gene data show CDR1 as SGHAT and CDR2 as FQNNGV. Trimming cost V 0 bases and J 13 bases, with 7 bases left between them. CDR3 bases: TGTGCCAGCAGCTTAGATATGGTTCAGTTCCTG. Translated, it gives CASSLDMVQFL.

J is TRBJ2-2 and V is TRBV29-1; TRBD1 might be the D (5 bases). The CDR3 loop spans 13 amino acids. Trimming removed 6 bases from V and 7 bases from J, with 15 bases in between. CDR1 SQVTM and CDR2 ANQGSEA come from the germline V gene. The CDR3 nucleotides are TGCAGCGTGGGGCATGGGGCGAACGGGGAGCTGTTTTTT. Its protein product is CSVGHGANGELFF.

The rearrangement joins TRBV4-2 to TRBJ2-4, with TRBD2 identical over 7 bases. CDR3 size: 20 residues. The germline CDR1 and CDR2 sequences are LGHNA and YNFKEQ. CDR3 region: CVSSQESPSGRVGPGNIQYF. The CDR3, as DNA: TGTGTCAGTAGCCAAGAGTCCCCTAGTGGGAGGGTAGGGCCAGGAAACATTCAGTACTTC.

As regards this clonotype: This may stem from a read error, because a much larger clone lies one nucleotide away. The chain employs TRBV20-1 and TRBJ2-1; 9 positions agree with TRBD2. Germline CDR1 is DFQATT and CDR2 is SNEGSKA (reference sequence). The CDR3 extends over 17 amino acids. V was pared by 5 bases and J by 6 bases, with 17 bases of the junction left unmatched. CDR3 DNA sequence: TGCAGTGCTGTGATAGCGGGAGACAGATCCCCCCCCAATGAGCAGTTCTTC. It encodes CSAVIAGDRSPPNEQFF.

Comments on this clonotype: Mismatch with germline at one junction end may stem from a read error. The CDR3 spells CASNSAYEQYF. The CDR3 DNA is TGTGCCAGTAACAGTGCCTATGAGCAGTACTTC. The chain carries TRBV2 and TRBJ2-7; D is undetermined. Germline V lookup: CDR1 SNHLY, CDR2 FYNNEI. This CDR3 is built from 11 residues.

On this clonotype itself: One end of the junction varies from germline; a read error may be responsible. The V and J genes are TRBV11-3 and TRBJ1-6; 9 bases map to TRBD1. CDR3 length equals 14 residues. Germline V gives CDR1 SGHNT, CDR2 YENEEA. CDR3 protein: CGSSLDRGVSALHF. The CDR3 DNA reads TGTGGCAGCAGCCTGGACAGGGGCGTATCAGCCCTCCACTTT.

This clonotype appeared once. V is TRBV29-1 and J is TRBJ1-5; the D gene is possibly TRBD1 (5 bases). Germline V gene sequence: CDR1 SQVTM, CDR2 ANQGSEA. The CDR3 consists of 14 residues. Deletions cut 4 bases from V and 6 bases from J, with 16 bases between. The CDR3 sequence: CSVGGRDARQPQHF. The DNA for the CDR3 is TGCAGCGTTGGTGGCAGGGACGCCCGTCAGCCCCAGCATTTT.

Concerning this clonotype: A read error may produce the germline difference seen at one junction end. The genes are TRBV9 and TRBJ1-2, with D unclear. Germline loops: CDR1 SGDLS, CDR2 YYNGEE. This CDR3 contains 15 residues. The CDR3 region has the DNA TGTGCCAGCAGCGTAGGAGGCCGATCTAACTATGTCTACACCTTC. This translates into CASSVGGRSNYVYTF.

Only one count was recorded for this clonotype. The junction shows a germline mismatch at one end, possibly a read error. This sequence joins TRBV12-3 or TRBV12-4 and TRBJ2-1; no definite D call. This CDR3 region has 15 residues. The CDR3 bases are TGTGACAGCAGTCCAATGACAAGGCCGAACACGGGGCAGTTCTTC. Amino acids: CDSSPMTRPNTGQFF.

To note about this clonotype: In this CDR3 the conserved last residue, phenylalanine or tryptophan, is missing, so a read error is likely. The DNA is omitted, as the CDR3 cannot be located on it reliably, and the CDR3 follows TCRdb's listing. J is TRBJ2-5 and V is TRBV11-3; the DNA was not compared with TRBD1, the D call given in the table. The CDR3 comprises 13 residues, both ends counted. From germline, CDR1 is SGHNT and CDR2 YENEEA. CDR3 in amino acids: CASTQGSQETLYI.

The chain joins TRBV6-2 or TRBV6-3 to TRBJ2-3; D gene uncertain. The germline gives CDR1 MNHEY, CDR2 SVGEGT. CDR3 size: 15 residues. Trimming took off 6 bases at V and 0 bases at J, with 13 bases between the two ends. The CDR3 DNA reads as TGTGCCAGCAGCCGATCCCCGGACAGCACAGATACGCAGTATTTT. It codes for CASSRSPDSTDTQYF.

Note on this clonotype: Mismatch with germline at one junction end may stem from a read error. CDR3 in amino acids: CVTSGTGTQNTEAFF. In DNA, the CDR3 is TGTGTCACCAGTGGCACCGGGACACAGAACACTGAAGCTTTCTTT. The chain combines TRBV24-1 with TRBJ1-1; a weak D match, TRBD1 (6 bases). CDR1 and CDR2 (germline): KGHDR, SFDVKD. CDR3 size: 15 residues.

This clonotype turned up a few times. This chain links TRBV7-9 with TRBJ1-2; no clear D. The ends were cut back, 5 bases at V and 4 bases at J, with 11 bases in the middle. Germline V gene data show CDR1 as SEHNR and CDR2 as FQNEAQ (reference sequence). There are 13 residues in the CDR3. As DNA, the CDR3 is TGTGCCAGCAGCCGAGGGTTGGTCTATGGCTACACCTTC. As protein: CASSRGLVYGYTF. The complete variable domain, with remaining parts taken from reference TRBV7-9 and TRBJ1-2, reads DTGVSQNPRHKITKRGQNVTFRCDPISEHNRLYWYRQTLGQGPEFLTYFQNEAQLEKSRLLSDRFSAERPKGSFSTLEIQRTEQGDSAMYLCASSRGLVYGYTFGSGTRLTVV.

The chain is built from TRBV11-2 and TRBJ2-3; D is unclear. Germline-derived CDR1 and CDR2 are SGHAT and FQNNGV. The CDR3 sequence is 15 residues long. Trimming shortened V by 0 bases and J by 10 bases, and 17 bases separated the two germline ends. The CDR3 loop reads CASSLDLGHTFSQYF. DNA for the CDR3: TGTGCCAGCAGCTTAGACCTGGGTCACACATTCTCGCAGTATTTT.

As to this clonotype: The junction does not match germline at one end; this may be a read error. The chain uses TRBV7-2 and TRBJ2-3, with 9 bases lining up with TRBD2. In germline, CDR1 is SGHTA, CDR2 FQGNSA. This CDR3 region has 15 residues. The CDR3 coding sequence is TGTGTCAGCAGCTGGCTAGCGGGACTCATAGATACGCAGTATTTT. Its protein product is CVSSWLAGLIDTQYF.

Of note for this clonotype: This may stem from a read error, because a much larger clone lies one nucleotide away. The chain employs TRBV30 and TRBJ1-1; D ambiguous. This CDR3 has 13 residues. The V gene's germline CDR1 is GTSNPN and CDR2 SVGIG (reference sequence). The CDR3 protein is CVWSVPVSSEAFF. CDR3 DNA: TGTGTCTGGAGTGTACCGGTCAGTTCAGAAGCTTTCTTT.

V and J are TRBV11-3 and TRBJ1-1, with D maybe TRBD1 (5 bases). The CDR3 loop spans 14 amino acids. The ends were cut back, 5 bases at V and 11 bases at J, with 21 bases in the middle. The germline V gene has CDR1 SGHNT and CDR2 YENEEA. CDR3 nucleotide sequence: TGTGCCAGCAGCCTTAGGGGAGGGAAGGTTCACGCTTTCTTT. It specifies CASSLRGGKVHAFF.

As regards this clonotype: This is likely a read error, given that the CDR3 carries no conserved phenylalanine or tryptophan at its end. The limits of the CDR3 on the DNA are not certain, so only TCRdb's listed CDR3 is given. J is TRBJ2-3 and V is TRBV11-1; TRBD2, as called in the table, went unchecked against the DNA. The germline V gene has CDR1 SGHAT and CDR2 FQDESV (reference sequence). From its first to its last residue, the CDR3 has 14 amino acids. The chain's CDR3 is CASSLRQRAGEPHY.

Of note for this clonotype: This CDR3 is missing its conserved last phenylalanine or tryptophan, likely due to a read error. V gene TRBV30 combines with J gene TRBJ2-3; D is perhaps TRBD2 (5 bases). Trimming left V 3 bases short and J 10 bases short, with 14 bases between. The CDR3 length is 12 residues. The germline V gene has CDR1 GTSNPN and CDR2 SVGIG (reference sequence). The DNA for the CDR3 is TGTGCCTGGAGCGATCCACTAGGGCCGCAGTATATT. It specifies CAWSDPLGPQYI.

The CDR3 here is CANRGQGAGELFF. Written as DNA, the CDR3 is TGTGCTAACAGGGGACAGGGGGCCGGGGAGCTGTTTTTT. The chain links TRBV12-5 to TRBJ2-2, with 11 bases that match TRBD1. Germline loops: CDR1 LGHNT, CDR2 FRNRAP. The CDR3 runs to 13 residues. The ends lost 10 bases at V and 6 bases at J; junction bases unmatched: 4.

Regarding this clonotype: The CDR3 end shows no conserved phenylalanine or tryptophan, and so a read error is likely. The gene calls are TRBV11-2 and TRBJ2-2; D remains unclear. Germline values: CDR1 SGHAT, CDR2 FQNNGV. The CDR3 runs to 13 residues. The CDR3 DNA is TGTGCCAGCAGTTTAGATAGGGCTGGGGAGCTGTTTTTG. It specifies CASSLDRAGELFL.

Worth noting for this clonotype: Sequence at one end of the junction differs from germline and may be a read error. CDR3 in amino acids: CDSSEELAATGELFF. The CDR3 DNA sequence: TGTGACAGCAGTGAGGAACTAGCGGCTACCGGGGAGCTGTTTTTT. The chain carries TRBV6-1 and TRBJ2-2, with 8 bases aligning to TRBD2. CDR3 length equals 15 residues. The germline gives CDR1 MNHNS, CDR2 SASEGT.

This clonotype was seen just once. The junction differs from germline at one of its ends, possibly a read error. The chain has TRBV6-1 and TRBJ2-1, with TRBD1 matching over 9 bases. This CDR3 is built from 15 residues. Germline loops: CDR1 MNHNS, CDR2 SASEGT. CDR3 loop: CASRLDRGSHNVQFF. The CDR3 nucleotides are TGTGCCAGCAGACTCGACAGGGGGTCCCACAATGTGCAGTTCTTC.